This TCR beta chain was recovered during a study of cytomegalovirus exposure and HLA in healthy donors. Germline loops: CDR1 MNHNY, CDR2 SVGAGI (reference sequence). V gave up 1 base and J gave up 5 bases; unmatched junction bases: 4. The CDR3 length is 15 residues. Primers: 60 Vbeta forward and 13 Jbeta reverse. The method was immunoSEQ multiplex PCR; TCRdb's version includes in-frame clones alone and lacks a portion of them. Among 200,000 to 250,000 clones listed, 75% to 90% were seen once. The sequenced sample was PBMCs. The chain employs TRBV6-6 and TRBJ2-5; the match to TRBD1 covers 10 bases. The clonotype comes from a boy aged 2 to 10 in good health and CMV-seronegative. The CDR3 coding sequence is TGTGCCAGCAGTTACTTCGGGGGACAGGGGGAGACCCAGTACTTC. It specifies CASSYFGGQGETQYF.